This TCR beta chain was recovered during a study of tumor-infiltrating lymphocytes in primary liver carcinoma. cDNA specific to TCR beta was made from 500 ng of total RNA, with a constant-region primer employed for priming. Three nested multiplex PCR rounds, a slightly modified ARM-PCR, produced the libraries for TCR beta. TCRdb independently ran MiXCR on the multiplex PCR reads; one entry per CDR3 protein. Counted here are more than 150,000 distinct CDR3 sequences, over 45% occurring once; the ten biggest clones make up under 75%. Extraction also yielded germline DNA, while blood RNA was obtained from unsorted whole blood. This clonotype was seen only a few times. This clonotype was obtained from a middle-aged man with primary liver carcinoma and hepatitis B virus infection. Material for sequencing was peripheral blood.

Here the CDR3 DNA reads TGTGCCAGCAGCCAAGGGTTTACTTTACTTGACAATCAGCCCCAGCATTTT. Its translation is CASSQGFTLLDNQPQHF. V gene TRBV4-2 combines with J gene TRBJ1-5; no clear D gene. This CDR3 is 17 amino acids long. Germline-derived CDR1 and CDR2 are LGHNA and YNFKEQ. Trimming shortened V by 1 base and J by 3 bases, and 16 bases separated the two germline ends.